The rows below give T cell receptor beta chains drawn from one sample of a study of T cells in Graves' hyperthyroidism and ophthalmopathy. From the multiplex PCR reads, TCRdb called clonotypes with MiXCR, one entry per CDR3 protein. The profile covers hundreds of thousands of distinct CDR3 sequences, with over 35% appearing a single time and approximately 10% taken by the ten largest. Sequences were obtained from blood. The source is a man aged 18 to 35 with Graves' hyperthyroidism. Each CDR3 is given with its conserved first and last residue. A D gene is named only where the DNA matches it firmly. Size tells how often a clone was seen (once, few, many) or the class of an expanded clone, and some rows leave it out.

TRBJ2-6	few	.	TRBV4-3	TGCGCCAGCAGCCAAGAAAGGAGGGCCCCTACCAGCGTCCTGACTTTC	CASSQERRAPTSVLTF
TRBJ1-6	many	.	TRBV19	TGTGCCAGTACCATGGGGCGTAATTCACCCCTCCACTTT	CASTMGRNSPLHF
TRBJ1-5	few	.	TRBV7-2	TGTGCCAGCAGCGTTAGCGTTGGCAGGGATCGGCCCCAGCATTTT	CASSVSVGRDRPQHF
TRBJ1-2	few	TRBD1	TRBV12-5	TGTGCTGACTGGGGTACCGGGACAGCGCCCTATGGCTACACCTTC	CADWGTGTAPYGYTF
TRBJ1-6	many	TRBD1	TRBV9	TGTGCCAGCAGCGCCGACAGGGAGGGACGACCCCTCCACTTT	CASSADREGRPLHF
TRBJ1-1	many	.	TRBV10-3	TGTGCCATACAACAGGGAGGGGACACTGAAGCTTTCTTT	CAIQQGGDTEAFF
TRBJ2-7	.	.	TRBV24-1	TGTGCCACCAGTGAGACGGACGGGGAGCAGTACTTC	CATSETDGEQYF
TRBJ1-6	.	.	TRBV10-3	TGTGCCATCAGTGCCCCGGACAGTCAATCACCCCTCCACTTT	CAISAPDSQSPLHF
TRBJ1-4	once	TRBD1	TRBV7-2	TGTGCCAGCAGCTCAGTACAGGGGGGAGAAAAACTGTTTTTT	CASSSVQGGEKLFF
TRBJ1-3	once	TRBD1	TRBV5-1	TGCGCCAGCAGCTGGGGGCCGGACAGGGGGCGAAATGGAAACACCATATATTTT	CASSWGPDRGRNGNTIYF
TRBJ1-2	many	TRBD1	TRBV11-1	TGTGCCAGCAGCTCCTCCGGACAGGGAAGGGGAGGCTACACCTTC	CASSSSGQGRGGYTF
TRBJ1-5	many	TRBD1	TRBV10-3	TGTGCCACCGAGACAGGGGAACGCAATCAGCCCCAGCATTTT	CATETGERNQPQHF
TRBJ1-2	.	.	TRBV10-3	TGTGCCATCAGTGCAGGTTACAATGGCTACACCTTC	CAISAGYNGYTF
TRBJ1-5	many	.	TRBV12-3/TRBV12-4	TGTGCCAGCAGTTGGGGGGGGGGCGGTCAGCCCCAGCATTTT	CASSWGGGGQPQHF
TRBJ2-7	.	.	TRBV6-1	TGTGCCAGCAACAGCTACGAGCAGTACTTC	CASNSYEQYF
TRBJ1-1	.	TRBD1	TRBV7-8	TGTGCCAGCAGCTCCGGCTACAGGGGGCGTTCAGGCACTGAAGCTTTCTTT	CASSSGYRGRSGTEAFF
TRBJ1-6	.	.	TRBV5-1	TGCGCCAGCAGCCCCACGGACTTGCCCCTCCACTTT	CASSPTDLPLHF
TRBJ1-1	.	TRBD1	TRBV20-1	TGCAGTGCAGAACGGGACAGCGACGCTGAAGCTTTCTTT	CSAERDSDAEAFF
TRBJ2-7	many	.	TRBV7-9	TGTGCCAGCAGCGTAACAGGTTACGAGCAGTACTTC	CASSVTGYEQYF
TRBJ1-5	.	TRBD1	TRBV15	TGTGCCACCAGCAGAGATAAGGGACAGGCCTTCAATCAGCCCCAGCATTTT	CATSRDKGQAFNQPQHF